These T cell receptor beta chains were read from a single sample in a study of CD8 T cells in ankylosing spondylitis. TCRdb recomputed calls from the 5' RACE reads with MiXCR, one row per CDR3 protein. The repertoire has 300,000 to 400,000 distinct CDR3 sequences, 9.5% to 13% of them found once; the top ten carry roughly 9.5%. The specimen was blood, either unsorted or a sorted T cell fraction (not recorded which). These receptors all come from a female donor with ankylosing spondylitis or in good health (not recorded which). Both conserved end residues are part of each CDR3. D genes are given only for firm matches. Clone sizes are given selectively: once, few, many, or a class where the clone is expanded.

TRBJ1-2 | NA | TRBV12-3/TRBV12-4 | few | CASRSPGRNYGYTF | TGTGCCAGCAGATCCCCGGGACGGAACTATGGCTACACCTTC
TRBJ1-1 | NA | TRBV29-1 | many | CSAWHNQAFF | TGCAGCGCCTGGCACAACCAAGCTTTCTTT
TRBJ2-1 | NA | TRBV6-5 | few | CASYGPGNEQFF | TGTGCCAGCTATGGACCGGGGAATGAGCAGTTCTTC
TRBJ2-1 | TRBD2 | TRBV6-2/TRBV6-3 | many | CASSYTWTSGGREQFF | TGTGCCAGCAGTTACACCTGGACTAGCGGGGGCAGGGAGCAGTTCTTC
TRBJ1-2 | NA | TRBV3-1 | NA | CASSPAGWGGGDTF | TGTGCCAGCAGCCCGGCGGGTTGGGGAGGAGGCGACACCTTC
TRBJ1-1 | TRBD1 | TRBV20-1 | many | CSAIVGTGNTEAFF | TGCAGTGCTATAGTCGGGACAGGGAACACTGAAGCTTTCTTT
TRBJ2-2 | NA | TRBV5-1 | few | CASRPSGGTGELFF | TGCGCCAGCAGGCCCTCCGGGGGCACCGGGGAGCTGTTTTTT
TRBJ2-7 | NA | TRBV5-1 | NA | CASSLDGEDEQYF | TGCGCCAGCAGCTTAGATGGGGAGGACGAGCAGTACTTC
TRBJ1-3 | NA | TRBV6-2/TRBV6-3 | NA | CASSPMVSGNTIYF | TGTGCCAGCAGTCCCATGGTCTCTGGAAACACCATATATTTT
TRBJ2-1 | TRBD2 | TRBV5-1 | many | CASRTSGRGNNEQFF | TGCGCCAGCAGAACTAGCGGGAGAGGTAATAATGAGCAGTTCTTC
TRBJ1-6 | NA | TRBV27 | many | CASSQTGKTPLHF | TGTGCCAGCAGCCAAACAGGGAAGACACCCCTCCACTTT
TRBJ1-6 | NA | TRBV7-2 | many | CASSLGLENSPLHF | TGTGCCAGCAGCTTAGGGCTCGAAAATTCACCCCTCCACTTT
TRBJ2-3 | TRBD1 | TRBV5-1 | many | CASSSTGVEDTQYF | TGCGCCAGCAGCTCGACAGGGGTGGAGGATACGCAGTATTTT
TRBJ1-1 | TRBD1 | TRBV20-1 | many | CSARPPGGTEAFF | TGCAGTGCTAGACCCCCAGGGGGGACTGAAGCTTTCTTT
TRBJ1-5 | NA | TRBV5-6 | NA | CASTIQGSNQPQHF | TGTGCCAGCACCATCCAGGGCAGCAATCAGCCCCAGCATTTT
TRBJ2-4 | NA | TRBV5-1 | few | CASSFGDLNIQYF | TGCGCCAGCAGCTTTGGGGATCTAAACATTCAGTACTTC
TRBJ2-3 | TRBD2 | TRBV20-1 | many | CSASGTSGISTDTQYF | TGCAGTGCTAGTGGGACTAGCGGGATAAGCACAGATACGCAGTATTTT
TRBJ1-5 | NA | TRBV12-3/TRBV12-4 | NA | CASRARASRQSGQPQHF | TGTGCCAGCAGGGCCAGGGCTTCGCGACAGTCAGGTCAGCCCCAGCATTTT
TRBJ1-6 | NA | TRBV3-1 | NA | CASSQGGGPVSPLHF | TGTGCCAGCAGCCAAGGTGGGGGGCCAGTTTCACCCCTCCACTTT
TRBJ2-7 | NA | TRBV2 | many | CASTQRSIYVQVQYF | TGTGCCAGCACCCAAAGGTCAATTTATGTCCAGGTGCAGTACTTC
TRBJ2-3 | NA | TRBV12-3/TRBV12-4 | NA | CASSLTGASGADTQYF | TGTGCCAGCAGTTTGACAGGGGCGAGCGGGGCAGATACGCAGTATTTT
TRBJ2-1 | NA | TRBV20-1 | few | CSVPTVPSSYNEQFF | TGCAGTGTTCCTACGGTGCCAAGCTCCTACAATGAGCAGTTCTTC
TRBJ2-7 | NA | TRBV28 | NA | CASGLGTLYEQYF | TGTGCCAGCGGCCTCGGGACCCTCTACGAGCAGTACTTC
TRBJ1-2 | NA | TRBV12-5 | few | CASGLAQGGGYTF | TGTGCTAGTGGTTTGGCACAGGGAGGTGGCTACACCTTC
TRBJ1-1 | NA | TRBV5-1 | NA | CASSTWTGANTEAFF | TGCGCCAGCAGCACATGGACGGGCGCTAACACTGAAGCTTTCTTT
TRBJ2-1 | NA | TRBV12-3/TRBV12-4 | NA | CASSFLLRESDEQFF | TGTGCCAGCAGCTTTTTGCTCCGGGAGAGCGATGAGCAGTTCTTC
TRBJ2-1 | NA | TRBV20-1 | many | CSARVRGFGIYNEQFF | TGCAGTGCTAGAGTTAGGGGGTTCGGTATCTACAATGAGCAGTTCTTC
TRBJ2-1 | NA | TRBV13 | many | CASNFVGGAKNEQFF | TGTGCCAGCAATTTTGTGGGGGGCGCGAAAAATGAGCAGTTCTTC
TRBJ2-1 | TRBD1 | TRBV27 | NA | CASSTRDRGMGNKDEQFF | TGTGCCAGCAGTACTCGGGACAGGGGAATGGGGAACAAGGATGAGCAGTTCTTC
TRBJ1-1 | TRBD1 | TRBV20-1 | many | CSARDRGRGTSTEAFF | TGCAGTGCTAGAGACAGGGGGCGGGGGACTAGCACTGAAGCTTTCTTT
TRBJ1-3 | NA | TRBV27 | NA | CASSSQGQAGNTIYF | TGTGCCAGCAGTTCGCAGGGACAAGCTGGAAACACCATATATTTT
TRBJ1-4 | TRBD1 | TRBV7-9 | medium-sized | CASSLQGEKTNEKLFF | TGTGCCAGCAGCCTACAGGGGGAGAAAACTAATGAAAAACTGTTTTTT
TRBJ2-7 | TRBD2 | TRBV20-1 | many | CSAGTSGITEQYF | TGCAGTGCAGGTACTAGCGGGATTACAGAGCAGTACTTC
TRBJ2-5 | NA | TRBV3-1 | few | CASSQDRQGRAQETQYF | TGTGCCAGCAGCCAAGATCGGCAGGGGAGAGCCCAAGAGACCCAGTACTTC
TRBJ2-2 | NA | TRBV7-7 | NA | CASSFPTPTGELFF | TGTGCCAGCAGCTTCCCTACTCCCACCGGGGAGCTGTTTTTT
TRBJ1-1 | NA | TRBV20-1 | many | CSARDTGRGLGEAFF | TGCAGTGCTAGAGATACGGGACGGGGGTTAGGTGAAGCTTTCTTT
TRBJ1-5 | TRBD1 | TRBV15 | many | CATSRGRGQGRDQPQHF | TGTGCCACCAGCAGAGGTCGAGGACAGGGGAGGGATCAGCCCCAGCATTTT
TRBJ2-5 | NA | TRBV20-1 | few | CSARIEAWGETQYF | TGCAGTGCTAGAATCGAAGCTTGGGGAGAGACCCAGTACTTC
TRBJ2-7 | TRBD1 | TRBV7-2 | few | CASSLAGTGDEQYF | TGTGCCAGCAGCTTAGCTGGGACAGGGGACGAGCAGTACTTC
TRBJ2-7 | NA | TRBV24-1 | many | CATSEGSGSYEQYF | TGTGCCACCAGTGAAGGTTCTGGTTCCTACGAGCAGTACTTC
TRBJ2-7 | NA | TRBV5-8 | many | CASSLQGTKAYEQYF | TGTGCCAGCAGCTTGCAGGGAACCAAAGCCTACGAGCAGTACTTC
TRBJ1-1 | TRBD1 | TRBV5-1 | few | CASSWDRVRNTEAFF | TGCGCCAGCAGCTGGGACAGGGTTCGGAACACTGAAGCTTTCTTT
TRBJ2-3 | NA | TRBV6-1 | NA | CASSVGQRDTQYF | TGTGCCAGCAGTGTCGGCCAGCGGGATACGCAGTATTTT
TRBJ2-5 | NA | TRBV5-1 | few | CASSTYVQETQYF | TGCGCCAGCAGCACCTATGTCCAAGAGACCCAGTACTTC
TRBJ2-1 | NA | TRBV10-3 | many | CAISENVFRGEQFF | TGTGCCATCAGTGAAAATGTGTTCAGGGGCGAGCAGTTCTTC
TRBJ2-1 | NA | TRBV9 | many | CASSVAPGRDRTYNEQFF | TGTGCCAGCAGCGTAGCTCCCGGGCGAGACAGGACCTACAATGAGCAGTTCTTC
TRBJ2-7 | NA | TRBV18 | many | CASSPDSWEQYF | TGTGCCAGCTCTCCGGACAGTTGGGAGCAGTACTTC
TRBJ2-3 | NA | TRBV5-1 | few | CASRSGRGADTQYF | TGCGCCAGCAGGTCCGGCAGGGGGGCAGATACGCAGTATTTT
TRBJ2-1 | NA | TRBV7-2 | NA | CASSLRTLISTYNEQFF | TGTGCCAGCAGCCTGAGGACTTTGATTTCCACCTACAATGAGCAGTTCTTC
TRBJ2-7 | TRBD2 | TRBV20-1 | few | CSAFTPGTSGTYEQYF | TGCAGTGCTTTTACCCCCGGGACTAGCGGTACCTACGAGCAGTACTTC